This record looks at one T cell receptor beta chain sequence and its context. This receptor's antigen is unknown. Per-base qualities were not stored, and no clone one base away is much larger. Deletion took 5 bases off V and 5 bases off J, with a span of 9 bases between the germline ends. As encoded in the germline V gene, CDR1 is SGHTA while CDR2 is FQGNSA. The CDR3 runs 12 residues from the cysteine to the phenylalanine. Only the CDR3 DNA stays, 36 bases, in frame from base 1. The data were taken from a study of T cell responses to AZD1222 COVID-19 vaccine (dated by TCRdb to the early 2020s). In the study overall: TCR sequencing was performed for roughly 250 trial participants, of whom roughly 200 were given two doses of AZD1222 and around 26 were given two doses of MenACWY control vaccine. Enrollment into the trials was organized by age into subgroups of 18-55, 56-69 and 70-plus years, and those subgroups contained 148, 28 and 57 TCR-sequenced participants, respectively.

This sample's time point label indicates: about 28 days (+/-7) after the second vaccine dose. AZD1222 recipients given second doses at about 4 weeks or at about 12 weeks were pooled, since spike-specific TCR depth and breadth were not found to differ between the two schedules. Samples from vaccinated people were obtained from the UK trials COV001 and COV002, which included a single-blind randomized controlled phase 2/3 trial of AZD1222 (ChAdOx1 nCoV-19) in healthy adults. For TCRbeta chain sequencing, PBMC samples from trial participants were taken at day 0 and at day 28 after the second dose. Summary of the overall study and its limitations: Conclusions about previously exposed vaccinees are limited because only five to seven AZD1222 recipients were SARS-CoV-2 seropositive at baseline. Spike-specific TCR breadth and depth rose significantly after two AZD1222 doses compared with day 0 and with MenACWY recipients. Participants were mostly white British and included more females than males, and it was suggested by the authors that clonal diversity may have been underestimated. CD4 TCRs associated with the vaccine covered the entire spike protein, and the dominant responses were in regions 160-218 and 743-854. Nearly half of unique spike-specific TCRs reportedly recognized epitopes outside regions mutated in the B.1.351 and B.1.1.7 variants. No day 14 peak-response samples were available, so repertoires were characterized only after the peak T cell response. In the small 56-69-year group, the increase in depth fell short of significance, most likely because of low power.

The CDR3 regions of human TCRbeta chains were analyzed by immunosequencing. The study's own analysis went as follows. TCRs in the repertoires were matched against a reference library of SARS-CoV-2-specific TCRs that had been generated with the MIRA antigen-specificity platform. Breadth was defined as the fraction of unique TCRs that were SARS-CoV-2-associated. Depth was defined as the fraction of total T cells that were SARS-CoV-2-associated. Each spike-specific TCR was assigned to its reactive spike region and to a CD4 or CD8 class using the MIRA data. Log10-transformed breadth and depth values were compared by one-way ANOVA with Sidak's multiple comparisons tests. In TCRdb, the immuneACCESS table is reduced to in-frame sequences with V and J assigned. These tables do not hold every clone; where another copy was compared, an unresolved V gene accounts for under half, and the others remain unexplained. The V and J calls and clone size come from that table; D and trimming were worked out from the DNA. This sample holds about 270,000 clones; around 92% were observed only once. The ten top clones hold around 0.6% of the sample.

The sequence derives from an adult who received the AZD1222 COVID-19 vaccine. This material consisted of peripheral blood, taken 28 days after the second AZD1222 dose. This chain joins TRBV7-2 to TRBJ1-2, with an unclear D gene assignment. CDR3 region: CASSLVGYGYTF. The base sequence is TGTGCCAGCAGCCTCGTGGGATATGGCTACACCTTC.